This entry is about one T cell receptor (beta chain). What it recognizes is unknown. Only in-frame clones appear in the TCRdb table, and some are missing; sequencing was by immunoSEQ multiplex PCR. The sample yields about 340,000 clones, around four fifths seen once. The CDR3 is 17 amino acids. This sample was included in a study of shared clonotypes between healthy human individuals. The study's findings and limits: The study found lower generation probabilities in non-shared clonotypes than in those shared by all four donors.

This receptor was taken from a man under 40 in good health. The chain carries TRBV21-1 and TRBJ2-1; TRBD1, the table's D call, was not compared with the DNA. TRBV21-1 is tagged as a pseudogene. Sequencing input: memory CD4+ T cells sorted from blood. Subset defined: CD45RA-negative fraction. The CDR3 is CASSVRDRMSSYNEQFF. CDR3 in DNA: TGTGCCAGCAGCGTCCGGGACAGGATGAGCTCCTACAATGAGCAGTTCTTC.